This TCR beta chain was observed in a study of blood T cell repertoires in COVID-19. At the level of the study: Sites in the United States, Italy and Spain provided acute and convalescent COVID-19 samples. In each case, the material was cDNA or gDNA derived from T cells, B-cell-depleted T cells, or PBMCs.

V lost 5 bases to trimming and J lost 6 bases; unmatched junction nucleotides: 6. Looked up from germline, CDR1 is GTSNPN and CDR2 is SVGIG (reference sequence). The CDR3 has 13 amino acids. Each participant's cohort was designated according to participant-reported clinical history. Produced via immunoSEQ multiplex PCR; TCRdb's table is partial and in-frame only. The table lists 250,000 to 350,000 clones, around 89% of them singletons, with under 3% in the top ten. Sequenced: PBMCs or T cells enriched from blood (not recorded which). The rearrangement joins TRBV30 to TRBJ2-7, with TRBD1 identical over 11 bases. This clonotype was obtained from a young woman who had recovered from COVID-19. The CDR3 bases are TGTGCCTGGGCCGGGACAGGGGGGACCGAGCAGTACTTC. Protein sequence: CAWAGTGGTEQYF.